These T cell receptor beta chains were read from a single sample in a study of T cells in Graves' hyperthyroidism and ophthalmopathy. A single record per CDR3 protein comes from TCRdb applying MiXCR to the multiplex PCR reads. In the table there are hundreds of thousands of distinct CDR3 sequences, roughly 15% of which are singletons. The specimen sequenced was blood. The receptors come from a woman aged 45-59 years with Graves' ophthalmopathy. CDR3s include the opening cysteine and the closing phenylalanine or tryptophan. The order of the fields is clone size, J gene, D gene, V gene, CDR3 DNA, CDR3 protein. A D gene is named only where the DNA matches it firmly. The size field is filled for only some rows; it gives once, few, many or a size class.

>few|TRBJ1-6|-|TRBV4-3
TGCGCCAGCAGCCAAGATCGGGGCTCCTATAATTCACCCCTCCACTTT
CASSQDRGSYNSPLHF
>few|TRBJ2-7|TRBD2|TRBV20-1
TGCAGTGCTAGTCCGGGACTAGCTTCCTACGAGCAGTACTTC
CSASPGLASYEQYF
>-|TRBJ1-1|TRBD1|TRBV18
TGTGCCAGCTCACCACTAGGGACAGGGAAGGACACTGAAGCTTTCTTT
CASSPLGTGKDTEAFF
>many|TRBJ2-5|-|TRBV28
TGTGCCAGCAGTTTGGGCTCTGACTCAATGGAGACCCAGTACTTC
CASSLGSDSMETQYF
>many|TRBJ2-1|-|TRBV7-3
TGTGCCAGCAGCTCTGGCGGGGCTGGCAATGAGCAGTTCTTC
CASSSGGAGNEQFF
>many|TRBJ1-5|TRBD1|TRBV7-2
TGTGCCAGCAGCCTAGAGGACAGGGGGCTCTTCGGTCAGCCCCAGCATTTT
CASSLEDRGLFGQPQHF
>many|TRBJ2-2|-|TRBV12-5
TGTGCTAGTGGTTTGGGTGGTGCGAACACCGGGGAGCTGTTTTTT
CASGLGGANTGELFF
>few|TRBJ2-5|-|TRBV7-8
TGTGCCAGCAGCTCCGATCCGTACCAAGAGACCCAGTACTTC
CASSSDPYQETQYF
>many|TRBJ2-2|TRBD2|TRBV11-2
TGTGCCAGCAGATATGGGACTAGGGACACCGGGGAGCTGTTTTTT
CASRYGTRDTGELFF
>many|TRBJ2-3|-|TRBV20-1
TGCAGTGCCCTTAGGGGTGGGTCCACAGATACGCAGTATTTT
CSALRGGSTDTQYF
>many|TRBJ2-7|-|TRBV7-2
TGTGCCAGCAGCTTACGCCTTAGACAGCGAGACTCCTACGAGCAGTACTTC
CASSLRLRQRDSYEQYF
>-|TRBJ1-3|-|TRBV27
TGTGCCAGCAGTGATCCCGACGGAAGCTCTGGAAACACCATATATTTT
CASSDPDGSSGNTIYF
>few|TRBJ2-5|-|TRBV14
TGTGCCAGCAGCCAAGTACGCGTGGTGTACTTC
CASSQVRVVYF
>many|TRBJ2-1|TRBD2|TRBV30
TGTGCCTGGAGTGGGCCTCGGGAGCGGGAGGCATCTAGAGTCTCCTACAATGAGCAGTTCTTC
CAWSGPREREASRVSYNEQFF
>many|TRBJ2-4|-|TRBV28
TGTGCCAGCAGTTTACCCCCAGCGGGAAACATTCAGTACTTC
CASSLPPAGNIQYF
>-|TRBJ2-1|-|TRBV6-2/TRBV6-3
TGTGCCAGCAGTTACTCCCGAGAGAGGCAGTTCTTC
CASSYSRERQFF
>-|TRBJ2-2|-|TRBV5-6
TGTGCCAGCAGCTTGGTGAGGGCCTACACCGGGGAGCTGTTTTTT
CASSLVRAYTGELFF
>-|TRBJ2-7|-|TRBV7-9
TGTGCCAGCTTTTCTAGCTACGAGCAGTACTTC
CASFSSYEQYF
>many|TRBJ2-6|-|TRBV18
TGTGCCAGCTCACCAGGGGTCACTGGGGCCAACGTCCTGACTTTC
CASSPGVTGANVLTF
>few|TRBJ2-7|-|TRBV4-2
TGTGCCAGCAGCCAAGACCAGGGGCTACACTACGAGCAGTACTTC
CASSQDQGLHYEQYF
>-|TRBJ1-2|-|TRBV7-3
TGTGCCAGCAGCTCAGGGTCTGGGGGCTACACCTTC
CASSSGSGGYTF
>many|TRBJ2-7|-|TRBV7-3
TGTGCCCCCGGGAGTCGCTACGAGCAGTACTTC
CAPGSRYEQYF
>few|TRBJ1-5|-|TRBV6-2/TRBV6-3
TGTGCCAGCAGTACCCTCCGAAGCAGTCAGCCCCAGCATTTT
CASSTLRSSQPQHF
>many|TRBJ2-6|-|TRBV3-1
TGTGCCAGCAGCCAAGAGAGAGCAGTCTCTGGGGCCAACGTCCTGACTTTC
CASSQERAVSGANVLTF
>many|TRBJ2-1|TRBD2|TRBV19
TGTGCCAGTAGAATTTGGACTAGCGGGAGGAGCTCCTACAATGAGCAGTTCTTC
CASRIWTSGRSSYNEQFF
>-|TRBJ2-3|TRBD2|TRBV20-1
TGCAGTGCTACATTAGCGGGAGTGGGGACAGATACGCAGTATTTT
CSATLAGVGTDTQYF
>-|TRBJ1-2|-|TRBV7-2
TGTGCCAGCAGCTTAATGGAGGGCCAGGGTTACAATGGCTACACCTTC
CASSLMEGQGYNGYTF
>few|TRBJ2-7|-|TRBV5-1
TGCGCCAGCAGCTTGGGGCCAGGGGGGATTACTACGTACGAGCAGTACTTC
CASSLGPGGITTYEQYF
>-|TRBJ2-2|TRBD2|TRBV6-4
TGTGCCAGCAGTGAAGGTTCGGGTACTAGCGGCACCGGGGAGCTGTTTTTT
CASSEGSGTSGTGELFF
>many|TRBJ1-2|-|TRBV7-6
TGTGCCAGCAGCCCACTCAGGGGCGGGAGCGTAGGCTATGGCTACACCTTC
CASSPLRGGSVGYGYTF
>few|TRBJ2-7|TRBD1|TRBV14
TGTGCCAGCAGCCAAGATATTCCCCAGGGGGACGAGCAGTACTTC
CASSQDIPQGDEQYF
>many|TRBJ2-7|-|TRBV6-1
TGTGCCAGCAAATTGTTATGGAACGGCGAGCAGTACTTC
CASKLLWNGEQYF
>-|TRBJ2-2|TRBD2|TRBV14
TGTGCCAACAGCCGAAACCCTCGGGAGGCCGCCACCGGGGAGCTGTTTTTT
CANSRNPREAATGELFF
>many|TRBJ2-2|-|TRBV7-2
TGTGCCAGCAGCTCTCGCGGGTCTAGCGCCGGGGAGCTGTTTTTT
CASSSRGSSAGELFF
>-|TRBJ2-5|TRBD2|TRBV12-3/TRBV12-4
TGTGCCAGCGCAGTGGCGGGAGCTGTCCAAGAGACCCAGTACTTC
CASAVAGAVQETQYF
>few|TRBJ2-2|-|TRBV30
TGTGCCTGGGGGTCCTCTTCAGGGGTCCCGGGCACCGGGGAGCTGTTTTTT
CAWGSSSGVPGTGELFF
>many|TRBJ2-1|TRBD1|TRBV11-3
TGTGCCAGCAGCTACGGACAGGGGAGCTACAATGAGCAGTTCTTC
CASSYGQGSYNEQFF
>few|TRBJ2-1|TRBD2|TRBV27
TGTGCCAGCACCGGGACTAGCGGGAGGGGGAATGAGCAGTTCTTC
CASTGTSGRGNEQFF
>-|TRBJ2-5|TRBD2|TRBV4-2
TGTGCCAGCAGCCAAGCTGGACTAGCGGGAGTAGAGACCCAGTACTTC
CASSQAGLAGVETQYF
>many|TRBJ1-5|-|TRBV10-3
TGTGCCATCAGTGATCAGGGGCGACAGCCCCAGCATTTT
CAISDQGRQPQHF
>-|TRBJ2-7|-|TRBV27
TGTGCCAGCAGTTCGATAAGGACAGCGCCTTCGAGGGGGCAGTACTTC
CASSSIRTAPSRGQYF
>few|TRBJ1-1|-|TRBV2
TGTGCCAGCAGAGGAACAGGGGAAGCTTTCTTT
CASRGTGEAFF
>many|TRBJ2-1|-|TRBV7-9
TGTGCCAGCACGACGACCAGATACAATGAGCAGTTCTTC
CASTTTRYNEQFF
>-|TRBJ1-2|TRBD1|TRBV4-1
TGCGCCAGCAGCCCTCACTCACCGACAGGGAACTATGGCTACACCTTC
CASSPHSPTGNYGYTF
>many|TRBJ2-3|TRBD2|TRBV13
TGTGCCAGCAGCCCTAGCGGGAGCGATGATACGCAGTATTTT
CASSPSGSDDTQYF
>few|TRBJ1-1|TRBD1|TRBV19
TGTGCCAGTAGTATAACCACAGGGGGCCAGTGGAACACTGAAGCTTTCTTT
CASSITTGGQWNTEAFF
>-|TRBJ2-7|TRBD1|TRBV18
TGTGCCAGCTCACTTAAGACAGGGAACTACGAGCAGTACTTC
CASSLKTGNYEQYF
>many|TRBJ1-4|-|TRBV12-3/TRBV12-4
TGTGCCATACGGATTAATGAAAAACTGTTTTTT
CAIRINEKLFF
>many|TRBJ2-7|TRBD2|TRBV29-1
TGCAGCGTTGAAGATCCTAGCGGGAGGGCCTTTAACGAGCAGTACTTC
CSVEDPSGRAFNEQYF
>many|TRBJ2-2|-|TRBV7-2
TGTGCCAGCAGCTTAGTTGGGGGGAGTGGCACCGGGGAGCTGTTTTTT
CASSLVGGSGTGELFF
>-|TRBJ1-2|TRBD1|TRBV20-1
TGCAGTGCTAGAGATGAAGTAGGGACAGCTAACTATGGCTACACCTTC
CSARDEVGTANYGYTF
>-|TRBJ1-2|TRBD1|TRBV20-1
TGCAGTGCTAGAGCAGGGGGGAGAGACTATGGCTACACCTTC
CSARAGGRDYGYTF
>many|TRBJ1-6|-|TRBV28
TGTGCCAGCATTGACAGGAGCTCCTATAATTCACCCCTCCACTTT
CASIDRSSYNSPLHF
>-|TRBJ2-3|-|TRBV6-1
TGTGCCAGCAGTGTAGAGGCAGCGCACTTCACAGATACGCAGTATTTT
CASSVEAAHFTDTQYF
>-|TRBJ2-2|-|TRBV5-1
TGCGCCAGCAGCCAAATGCCCCTGACTAGTTTCGGGGAGCTGTTTTTT
CASSQMPLTSFGELFF
>many|TRBJ2-1|-|TRBV20-1
TGCAGTGCTCGAAGACCGGCCTCACAGTTCTTC
CSARRPASQFF
>many|TRBJ1-1|-|TRBV20-1
TGCAGTGCTTCCGCGCAAAATAGGGGTGAAGCTTTCTTT
CSASAQNRGEAFF
>few|TRBJ1-1|-|TRBV29-1
TGCACCACGTTGGGCCCCCTTGAAGCTTTCTTT
CTTLGPLEAFF
>few|TRBJ2-2|-|TRBV6-6
TGTGCCAGCAGTTACTCGTGGGACGGATACACCGGGGAGCTGTTTTTT
CASSYSWDGYTGELFF
>many|TRBJ2-7|TRBD2|TRBV20-1
TGCAGTGCTAACCGACTAGCGGAATACGAGCAGTACTTC
CSANRLAEYEQYF